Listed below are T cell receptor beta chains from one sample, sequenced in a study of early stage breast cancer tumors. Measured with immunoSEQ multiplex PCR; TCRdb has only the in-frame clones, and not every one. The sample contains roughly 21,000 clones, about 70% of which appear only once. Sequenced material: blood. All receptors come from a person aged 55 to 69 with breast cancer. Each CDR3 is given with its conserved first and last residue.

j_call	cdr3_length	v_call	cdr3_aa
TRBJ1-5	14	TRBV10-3	CAISDESSNQPQHF
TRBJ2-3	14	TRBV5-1	CASSFSVSTDTQYF
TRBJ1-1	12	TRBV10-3	CAIKEGVTEAFF
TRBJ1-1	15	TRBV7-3	CASSLRGGLGTEAFF
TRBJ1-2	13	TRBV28	CASSSQGAYGYTF
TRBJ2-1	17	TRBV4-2	CASSQVDGQGSYNEQFF
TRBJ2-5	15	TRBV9	CASSIGLAEGETQYF
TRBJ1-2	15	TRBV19	CASSTDRDRGDGYTF
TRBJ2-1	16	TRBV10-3	CAISDPTRGVGNEQFF
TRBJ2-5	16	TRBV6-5	CASSYSGTGNQETQYF
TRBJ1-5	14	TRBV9	CASSVGAYDQPQHF
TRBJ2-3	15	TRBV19	CASSPPLWGTDTQYF
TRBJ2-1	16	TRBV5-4	CASSIATSGTDNEQFF
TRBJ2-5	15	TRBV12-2	CASRLADRVKETQYF
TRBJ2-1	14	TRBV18	CASSPEDRSDEQFF
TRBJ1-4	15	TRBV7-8	CASSKAQGYGEKLFF
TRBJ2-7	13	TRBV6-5	CASRRPGTSEQYF
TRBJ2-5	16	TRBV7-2	CASSQTSGGPQETQYF
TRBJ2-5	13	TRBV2	CASISDRVETQYF
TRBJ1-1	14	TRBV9	CASSPRTENTEAFF
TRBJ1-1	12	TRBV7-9	CASSRENTEAFF
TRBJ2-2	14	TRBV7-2	CASSLDRESGELFF
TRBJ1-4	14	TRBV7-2	CASSYGPTGEKLFF
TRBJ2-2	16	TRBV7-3	CASSLSRGTGTGELFF
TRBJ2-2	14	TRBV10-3	CAISERGSSGELFF
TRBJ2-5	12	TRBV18	CASSLRMETQYF
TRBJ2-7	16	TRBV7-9	CASSLALAGNSYEQYF
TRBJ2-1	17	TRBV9	CASSVATSGSSYNEQFF
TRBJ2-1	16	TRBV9	CASSVEGSGTGDEQFF
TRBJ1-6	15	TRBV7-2	CASSRTGVNNSPLHF
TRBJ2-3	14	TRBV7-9	CASSLGLAGDTQYF
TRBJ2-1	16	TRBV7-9	CASSLTGVSSYNEQFF
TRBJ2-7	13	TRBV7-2	CASSLDYSYEQYF
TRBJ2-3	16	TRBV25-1	CASSDASGSDTDTQYF
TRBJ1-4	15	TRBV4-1	CASSQRTPAGEKLFF
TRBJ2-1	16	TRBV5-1	CASSSSGGGTYNEQFF
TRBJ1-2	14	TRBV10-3	CAISDRDRANGYTF
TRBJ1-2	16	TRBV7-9	CASSDSGTDTNYGYTF
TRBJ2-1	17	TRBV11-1	CASSPTSAVSSYNEQFF
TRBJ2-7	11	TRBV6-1	CASSEVGEQYF
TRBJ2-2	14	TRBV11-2	CASQGFSNTGELFF
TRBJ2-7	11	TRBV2	CASLAGGKQYF
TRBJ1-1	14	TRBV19	CASISHRGDTEAFF
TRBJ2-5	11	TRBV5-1	CASKGEETQYF
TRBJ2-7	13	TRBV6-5	CASSYMSHYEQYF
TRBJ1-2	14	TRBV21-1	CASSKGNGDDGYTF
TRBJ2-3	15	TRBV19	CASSIMGTGTDTQYF
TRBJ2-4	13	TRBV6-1	CASSPGQGRIQYF
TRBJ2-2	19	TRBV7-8	CASSLGALGTSGGTGELFF
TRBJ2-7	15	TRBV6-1	CASRDNPGQFYEQYF
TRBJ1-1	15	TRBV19	CASNKGARGNTEAFF
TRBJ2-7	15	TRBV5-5	CASSFEGQILYEQYF
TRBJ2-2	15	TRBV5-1	CASRDLAGGTGELFF
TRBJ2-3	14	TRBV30	CAWSDGLATDTQYF
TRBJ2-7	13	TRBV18	CASSPDGKYEQYF